The following is a T cell receptor (beta chain) sequence with its context. The antigen it binds to is not known. Qualities for individual bases were not recorded, and no much larger clone is one base off. The data belong to a study of blood T cells in healthy people across ages (dated by TCRdb to about 2015). For the study in its entirety: In model experiments, roughly one uniquely barcoded TCR beta cDNA molecule per two T cells was captured by template switching. For two donors (one aged 18 to 30 and one aged 80 or older), the study analyzed two additional independent replicas of 1 million unique cDNA reads from the same blood draw. To track age-related changes in TCR beta repertoire diversity, the study relied on deep sequencing normalized with unique cDNA molecular identifiers. The donors were split into four age groups: young (average 16 years), middle-aged (about 40), aged (around 67) and long-lived (over 75). Donors of different ages were randomly distributed across sequencing lanes to avoid experimental bias. Broad study findings and their caveats: Donor CMV infection status was unknown, potentially confounding age-related changes in expanded clonotypes. As age increased, observed TCR beta diversity per million T cells dropped in a roughly linear way, and a significant reduction was already evident by age 40. There was a strong correlation between observed TCR beta diversity and the percentage of naive T cells measured by flow cytometry. Total diversity estimates from one million sequenced T cells were considered lower bounds and underestimates. Bulk unsorted PBMC profiling prevented conclusive comparison of naive and antigen-experienced compartments. The long-lived group showed more naive CD4+ T cells, fewer expanded clones and increased TCR diversity than the aged group, suggesting age selection.

The donors were roughly 39 Caucasian individuals from Russia, aged roughly 6 to 90 years, who were systemically healthy. Each donor gave 8 to 10 milliliters of peripheral blood, drawn into EDTA-treated Vacutainer tubes. Ficoll-Paque density-gradient centrifugation was used to isolate PBMCs, with at least 6 million per sample. Total RNA, at least 6 micrograms per sample, was extracted from PBMCs with Trizol reagent. For every donor, an aliquot of PBMCs went through flow cytometry to measure the percentages of naive CD45RAhigh/CD27high T cells. Receptor amplification or capture employed 5' RACE. Instrument used: Illumina HiSeq 2500. A second PCR of about 6 to 12 cycles was run with a J-beta primer mix and a sample-barcoded 5' primer. Each TCR beta cDNA molecule received a unique molecular identifier from a template-switch 5' adaptor carrying 12 random nucleotides. At least 3 million CDR3-containing paired-end reads were obtained from each sample. The Mint cDNA synthesis kit, primed by a TRBC-specific oligonucleotide, was used to synthesize first-strand cDNA from all RNA. Following uracil-DNA glycosylase treatment, a first 18-cycle PCR with universal primers M1SS and BC2_uni_R was performed on all cDNA. Regarding the original processing steps: Normalization of each sample was performed by random selection of 1 million high-quality reads, each carrying a distinct molecular identifier. Reads with shared molecular identifiers were discarded instead of being binned into consensus sequences. CDR3 identification, clonotype clustering and error correction used MiTCR with a Q25 quality threshold and the strictest error-elimination algorithm. A nonparametric unseen species model with Euler transformation was used to estimate lower-bound total TCR beta diversity. The raw public data were reprocessed by TCRdb itself: fastp quality trimming at Q25, MiXCR clonotype calling, in-frame beta chains only. One record per CDR3 amino acid sequence lists the most common genes and DNA. TCRdb's processing, not the authors' own work, is the source of the V and J calls. For this sample there are 700,000 or so distinct CDR3 sequences; approximately 21% appear just once. The ten largest clones represent around a fifth of the sample.

The V and J ends are trimmed by 7 bases and 8 bases, leaving 11 bases between them. CDR1 and CDR2 are read off the germline V gene (reference sequence) as DFQATT and SNEGSKA. The CDR3 runs 11 amino acids, cysteine and phenylalanine included. The sequence is cut down to CDR3 DNA, 33 bases in frame from base 1. Here the chain combines TRBV20-1 and TRBJ1-4, and TRBD1 may be the D gene, going by 6 matching bases. This TCR derives from a man in his 70s in good health. The sequencing input was blood. The nucleotides read TGCAGTGGGGGGCGGGGGGAAAAACTGTTTTTT. This sequence encodes CSGGRGEKLFF.